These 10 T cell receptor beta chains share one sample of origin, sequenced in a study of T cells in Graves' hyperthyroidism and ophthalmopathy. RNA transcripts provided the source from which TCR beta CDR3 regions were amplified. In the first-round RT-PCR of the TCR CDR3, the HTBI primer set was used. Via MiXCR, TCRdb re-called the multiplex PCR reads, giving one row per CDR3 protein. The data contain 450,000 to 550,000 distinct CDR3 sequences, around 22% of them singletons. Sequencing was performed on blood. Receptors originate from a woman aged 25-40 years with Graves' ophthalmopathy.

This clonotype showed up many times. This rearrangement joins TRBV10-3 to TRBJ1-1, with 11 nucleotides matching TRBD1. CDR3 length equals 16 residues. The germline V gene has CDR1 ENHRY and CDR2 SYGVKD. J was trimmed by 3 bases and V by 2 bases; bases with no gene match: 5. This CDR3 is CAISEGQGAKYTEAFF. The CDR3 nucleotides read TGTGCCATCAGTGAGGGACAGGGGGCGAAGTACACTGAAGCTTTCTTT.

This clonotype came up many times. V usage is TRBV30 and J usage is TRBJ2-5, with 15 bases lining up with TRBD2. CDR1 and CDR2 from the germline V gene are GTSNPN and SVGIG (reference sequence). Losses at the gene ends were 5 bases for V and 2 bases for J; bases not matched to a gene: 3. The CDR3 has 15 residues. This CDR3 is CAWGLAGGPQETQYF. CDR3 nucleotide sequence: TGTGCCTGGGGACTAGCGGGGGGGCCGCAAGAGACCCAGTACTTC.

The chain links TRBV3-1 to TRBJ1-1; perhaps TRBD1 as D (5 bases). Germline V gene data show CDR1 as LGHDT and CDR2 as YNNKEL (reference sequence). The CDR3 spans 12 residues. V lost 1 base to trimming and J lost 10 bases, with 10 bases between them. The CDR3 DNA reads TGTGCCAGCAGCCAAGGGGGCCAGCCAGCTTTCTTT. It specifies CASSQGGQPAFF.

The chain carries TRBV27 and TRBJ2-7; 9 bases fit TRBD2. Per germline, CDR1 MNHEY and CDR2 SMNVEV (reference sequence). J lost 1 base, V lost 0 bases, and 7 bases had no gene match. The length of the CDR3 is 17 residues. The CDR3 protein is CASSLSSSGDYSYEQYF. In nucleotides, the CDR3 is TGTGCCAGCAGTTTATCTTCTAGCGGGGATTATTCCTACGAGCAGTACTTC.

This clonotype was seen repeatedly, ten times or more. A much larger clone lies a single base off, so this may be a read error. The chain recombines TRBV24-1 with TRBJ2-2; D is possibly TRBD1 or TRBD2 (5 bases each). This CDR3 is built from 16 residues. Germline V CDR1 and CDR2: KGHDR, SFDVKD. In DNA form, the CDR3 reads TGTGCCACCAGTGATTGGGGCAGTTCGAACACCGGGGAGCTGTGTTTT. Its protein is CATSDWGSSNTGELCF.

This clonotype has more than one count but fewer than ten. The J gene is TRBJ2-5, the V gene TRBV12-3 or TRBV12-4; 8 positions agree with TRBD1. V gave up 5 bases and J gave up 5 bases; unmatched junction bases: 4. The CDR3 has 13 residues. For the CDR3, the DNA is TGTGCCAGCAGTCAGGGGGCGGCGGAGACCCAGTACTTC. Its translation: CASSQGAAETQYF.

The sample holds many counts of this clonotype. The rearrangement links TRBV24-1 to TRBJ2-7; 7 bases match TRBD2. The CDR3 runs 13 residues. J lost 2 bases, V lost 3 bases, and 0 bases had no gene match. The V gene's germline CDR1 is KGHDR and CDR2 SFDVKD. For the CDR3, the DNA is TGTGCCACCAGTGATGGGGGGGCCTACGAGCAGTACTTC. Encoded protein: CATSDGGAYEQYF.

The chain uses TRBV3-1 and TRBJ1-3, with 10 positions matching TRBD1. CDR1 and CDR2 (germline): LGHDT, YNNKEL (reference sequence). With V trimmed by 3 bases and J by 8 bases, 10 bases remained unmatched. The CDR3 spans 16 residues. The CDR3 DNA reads TGTGCCAGCAGCCATGGGGACAGGGGACGGTCTCACACCATATATTTT. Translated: CASSHGDRGRSHTIYF.

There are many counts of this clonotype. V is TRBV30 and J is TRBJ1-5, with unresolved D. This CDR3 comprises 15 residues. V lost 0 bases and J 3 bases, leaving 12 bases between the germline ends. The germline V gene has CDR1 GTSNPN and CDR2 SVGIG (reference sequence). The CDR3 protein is CAWSVGTAINQPQHF. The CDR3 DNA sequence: TGTGCCTGGAGTGTCGGCACAGCAATCAATCAGCCCCAGCATTTT.

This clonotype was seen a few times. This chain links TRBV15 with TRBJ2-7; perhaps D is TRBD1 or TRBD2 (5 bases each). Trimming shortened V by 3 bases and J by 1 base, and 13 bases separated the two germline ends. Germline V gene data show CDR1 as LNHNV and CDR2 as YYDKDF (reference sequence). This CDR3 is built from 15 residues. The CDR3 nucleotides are TGTGCCACCAGCAGCAGAGGGGCAGGGTCCTACGAGCAGTACTTC. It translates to CATSSRGAGSYEQYF.